One sample yielded the 8 T cell receptor beta chains listed below, sequenced in a study of regulatory T cells in long-lasting Graves disease. As to time point: newly diagnosed GD, antithyroid drugs for less than 3 months. With RNA extracted from PBMCs as input, the TCR library was made. iRepertoire HTBI primers and Arm-PCR of CDR3 regions built TCR beta libraries. Using its own MiXCR run on the multiplex PCR reads, TCRdb lists one record per CDR3 protein. Here the sample spans some 200,000 distinct CDR3 sequences, 15% to 20% being singletons. This sample was shared with a second study, whose subject was T cells in Graves' hyperthyroidism and ophthalmopathy.

This material consisted of peripheral blood mononuclear cells (PBMCs), taken at new diagnosis, from a patient treated with antithyroid drugs. These receptors all stem from a woman in her twenties or thirties with Graves disease.

This clonotype was observed at least ten times. The chain carries TRBV18 and TRBJ2-1; 10 bases match TRBD1. J lost 7 bases, V lost 0 bases, and 6 bases had no gene match. From germline, CDR1 is KGHSH and CDR2 LQKENI. This CDR3 contains 16 residues. The CDR3 DNA follows: TGTGCCAGCTCACCACCCCGCGGACAGGGGGAGAATGAGCAGTTCTTC. Amino acid sequence: CASSPPRGQGENEQFF. Using reference TRBV18 and TRBJ2-1 for the parts outside the CDR3, the full variable domain is NAGVMQNPRHLVRRRGQEARLRCSPMKGHSHVYWYRQLPEEGLKFMVYLQKENIIDESGMPKERFSAEFPKEGPSILRIQQVVRGDSAAYFCASSPPRGQGENEQFFGPGTRLTVL.

This clonotype was seen at least ten times. This chain links TRBV3-1 with TRBJ1-2, with D possibly being TRBD1 (6 bases). V lost 7 bases, J lost 3 bases, and 15 bases lay in between. Germline V gene data show CDR1 as LGHDT and CDR2 as YNNKEL (reference sequence). There are 14 residues in the CDR3. DNA for the CDR3: TGTGCCAGCAACATGGGATACAGGGACTATGGCTACACCTTC. This encodes CASNMGYRDYGYTF.

Many counts were recorded for this clonotype. One junction end does not reproduce the germline sequence, and a read error may be involved. This chain joins TRBV3-1 and TRBJ1-4; D uncertain. The CDR3 has 11 residues. The germline CDR1 and CDR2 sequences are LGHDT and YNNKEL (reference sequence). CDR3: CASSQDTGMVF. CDR3 nucleotides: TGTGCCAGCAGCCAAGATACGGGGATGGTTTTT. Complete variable domain (other parts from reference TRBV3-1 and TRBJ1-4): DTAVSQTPKYLVTQMGNDKSIKCEQNLGHDTMYWYKQDSKKFLKIMFSYNNKELIINETVPNRFSPKSPDKAHLNLHINSLELGDSAVYFCASSQDTGMVFGSGTQLSVL.

This clonotype was detected only a few times. The V call is TRBV15, the J call TRBJ1-5, with D possibly TRBD1 on 6 matching bases. The ends were cut back, 4 bases at V and 3 bases at J, with 10 bases in the middle. The CDR3 is made up of 14 amino acids. Germline loops: CDR1 LNHNV, CDR2 YYDKDF (reference sequence). The CDR3, as DNA: TGTGCCACCAGCAACAGGGATTTCAATCAGCCCCAGCATTTT. Translated: CATSNRDFNQPQHF.

In its sample, this clonotype was seen many times. This chain uses TRBV18 with TRBJ2-3; 8 positions agree with TRBD1. V was clipped by 6 bases and J by 1 base; unmatched bases: 12. The CDR3 has 17 amino acids. Germline CDR1 is KGHSH and CDR2 is LQKENI. The CDR3 nucleotides read TGTGCCAGCTCTCCCAGGACAGGGCTGGCTGGCACAGATACGCAGTATTTT. This sequence encodes CASSPRTGLAGTDTQYF.

Concerning this clonotype itself: This likely came from a read error, as a far larger clone is one base away. The chain links TRBV7-2 to TRBJ2-7, with D perhaps matching TRBD1 (6 bases). CDR1 and CDR2 (germline): SGHTA, FQGNSA. This CDR3 has 15 residues. Between the trimmed V and J ends, which lost 5 bases and 2 bases, there was a span of 16 bases. In nucleotides, the CDR3 is TGTGCCAGCAGCCCCGTTGGACAGAGGACCTACGAGCAGTACTTC. This gives the protein CASSPVGQRTYEQYF. The variable domain in full, completed from reference TRBV7-2 and TRBJ2-7, reads GAGVSQSPSNKVTEKGKDVELRCDPISGHTALYWYRQSLGQGLEFLIYFQGNSAPDKSGLPSDRFSAERTGGSVSTLTIQRTQQEDSAVYLCASSPVGQRTYEQYFGPGTRLTVT.

There are many counts of this clonotype. CDR3 loop: CASSQDTDNEQFF. The CDR3, as DNA: TGTGCCAGCAGCCAAGATACAGACAATGAGCAGTTCTTC. The genes are TRBV3-1 and TRBJ2-1, with unresolved D. The V end was cut by 0 bases, the J end by 5 bases, with 5 bases between. There are 13 residues in the CDR3. Germline CDR1 and CDR2: LGHDT and YNNKEL (reference sequence).

This chain links TRBV19 with TRBJ1-2, with 8 positions matching TRBD1. CDR1 is LNHDA, CDR2 SQIVND, per germline (reference sequence). Trimming took 5 bases from V and 4 from J; bases not matched to a gene: 6. The CDR3 spans 14 residues. The CDR3 nucleotides are TGTGCCAGTAGTGGCAGGGGGCAGGGCTATGGCTACACCTTC. Encoded protein: CASSGRGQGYGYTF. Full variable domain (rest looked up from reference TRBV19 and TRBJ1-2): DGGITQSPKYLFRKEGQNVTLSCEQNLNHDAMYWYRQDPGQGLRLIYYSQIVNDFQKGDIAEGYSVSREKKESFPLTVTSAQKNPTAFYLCASSGRGQGYGYTFGSGTRLTVV.